Listed below are T cell receptor beta chains from one sample, sequenced in a study of T-cell reconstitution after alpha-beta-depleted transplantation in children. One entry per CDR3 protein, called by TCRdb with MiXCR from the PCR reads. The profile covers 150,000 to 200,000 distinct CDR3 sequences, with 6.3% appearing a single time and under 5% taken by the ten largest. Here the sequenced sample was PBMCs, taken before TCRalphabeta/CD19-depleted stem cell transplant. The receptors shown here come from a girl younger than two with combined immunodeficiency, due to receive a stem cell transplant. Both conserved end residues are part of each CDR3. Each record gives: J gene, D gene, clone size, V gene, CDR3 protein, CDR3 DNA. D genes are given only for firm matches. Part of the rows lack a size; the others show once, few, many or a class for expanded clones.

TRBJ1-1,NA,many,TRBV28,CASKGVGLGTEAFF,TGTGCCAGCAAGGGAGTTGGTTTGGGAACTGAAGCTTTCTTT
TRBJ1-5,NA,many,TRBV12-3/TRBV12-4,CASSLVPGNQPQHF,TGTGCCAGCAGTTTAGTGCCAGGTAATCAGCCCCAGCATTTT
TRBJ2-5,TRBD1,many,TRBV7-2,CASSLGGTGGLETQYF,TGTGCCAGCAGCTTAGGGGGGACAGGGGGTTTAGAGACCCAGTACTTC
TRBJ1-1,TRBD1,many,TRBV5-1,CASSPRQGAWNTEAFF,TGCGCCAGCAGCCCAAGACAGGGGGCGTGGAACACTGAAGCTTTCTTT
TRBJ2-7,NA,many,TRBV15,CTTSERGVRGEQYF,TGTACCACCAGCGAAAGAGGCGTCAGGGGTGAGCAGTACTTC
TRBJ1-2,TRBD1,many,TRBV29-1,CSARGDRDYGYTF,TGCAGCGCCCGCGGAGACAGGGACTATGGCTACACCTTC
TRBJ2-3,NA,few,TRBV11-2,CASSLLILSSASTDTQYF,TGTGCCAGCAGCTTATTAATCCTTTCGAGCGCAAGCACAGATACGCAGTATTTT
TRBJ1-4,NA,few,TRBV11-1,CASSRGTRPGLSEKLFF,TGTGCCAGCAGCCGTGGGACCAGGCCGGGACTAAGTGAAAAACTGTTTTTT
TRBJ2-4,NA,few,TRBV15,CATSSENVNIQYF,TGTGCCACCAGCAGTGAGAACGTGAACATTCAGTACTTC
TRBJ2-1,NA,many,TRBV5-6,CASSTNPGSYNEQFF,TGTGCCAGCAGCACCAACCCCGGGAGCTACAATGAGCAGTTCTTC
TRBJ1-2,TRBD1,many,TRBV6-5,CASSFRDRSYGYTF,TGTGCCAGCAGTTTCAGGGACAGATCCTATGGCTACACCTTC
TRBJ2-7,TRBD1,many,TRBV29-1,CSVRFGQGVYEQYF,TGCAGCGTTCGGTTCGGACAGGGGGTGTACGAGCAGTACTTC
TRBJ2-3,TRBD1,NA,TRBV5-4,CASSLNRGRLDTQYF,TGTGCCAGCAGCTTAAACAGGGGGAGGTTGGATACGCAGTATTTT
TRBJ2-7,NA,many,TRBV15,CATSRDLYSYEQYF,TGTGCCACCAGCAGAGATCTGTACTCCTACGAGCAGTACTTC
TRBJ2-7,TRBD1,many,TRBV13,CASSSGGSGSYEQYF,TGTGCCAGCAGCTCAGGGGGAAGTGGGTCCTACGAGCAGTACTTC
TRBJ2-2,NA,many,TRBV3-1,CASSPRGGTGELFF,TGTGCCAGCAGCCCTCGTGGGGGCACCGGGGAGCTGTTTTTT
TRBJ1-1,NA,many,TRBV20-1,CSARAGTMNTEAFF,TGCAGTGCTAGAGCCGGGACAATGAACACTGAAGCTTTCTTT
TRBJ1-6,NA,many,TRBV3-1,CASSQGDRKSPLHF,TGTGCCAGCAGCCAAGGGGATAGGAAATCACCCCTCCACTTT
TRBJ2-1,NA,many,TRBV4-2,CASSQLHLALEKNEQFF,TGTGCCAGCAGCCAACTCCACCTGGCGCTAGAAAAAAATGAGCAGTTCTTC
TRBJ2-5,TRBD2,many,TRBV5-1,CASIETSGSETQYF,TGCGCCAGCATTGAGACTAGCGGGAGTGAGACCCAGTACTTC
TRBJ2-5,NA,many,TRBV20-1,CSVQAQETQYF,TGCAGTGTTCAGGCGCAAGAGACCCAGTACTTC
TRBJ2-7,NA,few,TRBV20-1,CSARDQGGEQYF,TGCAGTGCTAGAGATCAAGGGGGCGAGCAGTACTTC
TRBJ2-3,NA,many,TRBV29-1,CSVDRQLETDTQYF,TGCAGCGTTGACCGGCAGTTAGAAACAGATACGCAGTATTTT
TRBJ2-1,TRBD1,few,TRBV20-1,CCARFRRTGGPDNEQFF,TGCTGTGCTAGATTCCGACGGACAGGGGGCCCGGACAATGAGCAGTTCTTC
TRBJ2-3,TRBD2,many,TRBV13,CASSPTSGRAFEADTQYF,TGTGCCAGCAGCCCAACTAGCGGGAGGGCCTTTGAGGCAGATACGCAGTATTTT
TRBJ2-1,NA,many,TRBV24-1,CATSDGQLSYNEQFF,TGTGCCACCAGTGATGGACAACTTTCCTACAATGAGCAGTTCTTC
TRBJ2-7,NA,NA,TRBV4-2,CASAHGQGGHEQYF,TGTGCCAGCGCACACGGACAGGGAGGGCACGAGCAGTACTTC
TRBJ1-1,NA,NA,TRBV4-1,CASSHPRGLGRKAFF,TGCGCCAGCAGCCACCCCAGGGGACTGGGTCGAAAAGCTTTCTTT
TRBJ2-3,TRBD2,many,TRBV6-5,CASRALAGDVADTQYF,TGTGCCAGCAGGGCACTAGCGGGAGATGTCGCAGATACGCAGTATTTT
TRBJ1-2,NA,NA,TRBV6-5,CASSYGSGVGYTF,TGTGCCAGCAGTTACGGGTCAGGGGTTGGCTACACCTTC
TRBJ2-7,TRBD2,many,TRBV5-1,CASSLQGTSAYEQYF,TGCGCCAGCAGCTTGCAGGGGACTAGTGCCTACGAGCAGTACTTC